The 14 T cell receptor beta chains presented below share a single source sample, sequenced in a study of blood T cell repertoires in COVID-19 (dated by TCRdb to 2020 to 2021). Libraries were prepared through the immunoSEQ multiplex PCR assay. Held by TCRdb, this immuneACCESS table contains in-frame sequences only and omits some clones. Under half of the omission traces to an unresolved V gene where checked; the cause of the rest is unknown. In this sample the table shows around 230,000 clones, around 86% of which occur a single time. The ten largest account for 11% of the sample. Sequenced sample: peripheral blood. These receptor sequences come from a man between 50 and 59 years old with COVID-19, enrolled during active disease.

The J gene is TRBJ2-1, the V gene TRBV7-3, with 8 bases fitting TRBD2. The CDR3 is 18 amino acids. J gave up 1 base and V 5 bases, and 13 bases lay outside the gene matches. Germline assignment: CDR1 SGHTA and CDR2 FQGTGA. The CDR3 nucleotides are TGTGCCAGCAGCCCGGGGAGCGGGAGTAGTGGGTCCTACAATGAGCAGTTCTTC. Translated: CASSPGSGSSGSYNEQFF.

This clone showed up just once. The rearrangement uses TRBV11-2 and TRBJ1-1; D ambiguous. Trimming stripped 1 base from V and 4 bases from J, with 7 bases between. The CDR3 extends over 13 amino acids. In germline, CDR1 is SGHAT, CDR2 FQNNGV. CDR3 in DNA: TGTGCCAGCAGCTTAGTTCGAGGCACTGAAGCTTTCTTT. Translating it yields CASSLVRGTEAFF.

The chain couples TRBV19 to TRBJ1-1; TRBD1 is a possible D gene (6 bases). Germline CDR1 is LNHDA and CDR2 is SQIVND (reference sequence). The CDR3 sequence is 14 residues long. V was shortened by 5 bases and J by 0 bases, with 10 bases between the two germline ends. Here the CDR3 DNA reads TGTGCCAGTAGTTCACAGGGTATGAACACTGAAGCTTTCTTT. Its translation is CASSSQGMNTEAFF.

The V call is TRBV19, the J call TRBJ1-1; TRBD1 matches at 10 bases. The CDR3 has 17 residues. The ends lost 6 bases at V and 3 bases at J; junction bases unmatched: 13. Germline loops: CDR1 LNHDA, CDR2 SQIVND (reference sequence). The CDR3 region is CASRMGQGRGLDTEAFF. The CDR3 nucleotides read TGTGCCAGTAGGATGGGACAGGGGAGAGGGCTTGACACTGAAGCTTTCTTT. Full variable domain (remainder filled in from reference TRBV19 and TRBJ1-1): DGGITQSPKYLFRKEGQNVTLSCEQNLNHDAMYWYRQDPGQGLRLIYYSQIVNDFQKGDIAEGYSVSREKKESFPLTVTSAQKNPTAFYLCASRMGQGRGLDTEAFFGQGTRLTVV.

This chain links TRBV5-1 with TRBJ2-3; D remains ambiguous. Germline V gives CDR1 SGHRS, CDR2 YFSETQ. This CDR3 is 12 amino acids long. V gave up 0 bases and J gave up 6 bases, with 5 bases separating them. This CDR3 reads CASSLGADTQYF. The DNA of the CDR3 is TGCGCCAGCAGCTTGGGGGCCGATACGCAGTATTTT.

The rearrangement joins TRBV6-5 to TRBJ1-2, with D possibly being TRBD1 (5 bases). The CDR3 length is 13 residues. Trimming removed 5 bases at V and 4 bases at J, with 11 bases between. Looked up from germline, CDR1 is MNHEY and CDR2 is SVGAGI. CDR3 residues: CASSRGSAYGYTF. DNA for the CDR3: TGTGCCAGCAGTCGGGGGTCGGCCTATGGCTACACCTTC.

The rearrangement joins TRBV5-3 to TRBJ2-7; D uncertain. TRBV5-3 belongs to the ORF category, with a function that is uncertain. The CDR3 totals 11 residues. The germline V and J ends were trimmed by 5 bases and 4 bases, with 7 bases remaining between them. In DNA form, the CDR3 reads TGTGCCAGAAGACAAAATTACGAGCAGTACTTC. Protein: CARRQNYEQYF.

The gene calls are TRBV10-1 and TRBJ2-3; a possible D gene is TRBD2 (5 bases). The length of the CDR3 is 16 residues. Germline V gene lookup returns CDR1 WNHNN and CDR2 SYGVQD (reference sequence). V was cut by 1 base and J by 1 base, with 12 bases left in between. The CDR3 is CASSEFATSGTDTQYF. CDR3 bases: TGCGCCAGCAGTGAGTTCGCTACTAGTGGCACAGATACGCAGTATTTT.

This clone was seen at least ten times. This chain connects TRBV15 to TRBJ1-1; tentatively, D is TRBD1 (6 bases). The germline V and J ends were trimmed by 5 bases and 3 bases, with 19 bases remaining between them. CDR1 and CDR2 from the germline V gene are LNHNV and YYDKDF (reference sequence). CDR3 length: 16 residues. The CDR3 sequence: CATSLPGDLWDTEAFF. In DNA, the CDR3 is TGTGCCACCAGCCTCCCAGGGGACCTATGGGACACTGAAGCTTTCTTT.

The chain links TRBV21-1 to TRBJ1-1; the table names TRBD1, a call not compared with the DNA. TRBV21-1 is noted as a pseudogene. This CDR3 has 17 amino acids. CDR3 region: CASSKEERGHMNTEAFF. CDR3 DNA: TGTGCCAGCAGCAAAGAAGAAAGGGGGCACATGAACACTGAAGCTTTCTTT.

This clone has more than one count but fewer than ten. The rearrangement links TRBV4-3 to TRBJ2-1, with D maybe TRBD1 (6 bases). The CDR3 consists of 16 residues. Between the trimmed V and J ends, which lost 3 bases and 2 bases, there was a span of 14 bases. Per the germline V gene, CDR1 is LGHNA and CDR2 is YSLEER. CDR3 sequence reads: CASSQHRELPYNEQFF. The CDR3 DNA sequence: TGCGCCAGCAGCCAGCACAGGGAGTTACCCTACAATGAGCAGTTCTTC.

The chain uses TRBV19 and TRBJ1-2; tentative D call: TRBD1 (6 bases). The CDR3 consists of 15 residues. Deletions cut 5 bases from V and 8 bases from J, with 21 bases between. The germline gives CDR1 LNHDA, CDR2 SQIVND (reference sequence). CDR3 residues: CASSASDSAAIGYTF. DNA for the CDR3: TGTGCCAGTAGTGCGTCGGACAGTGCGGCCATAGGCTACACCTTC.

The chain joins TRBV7-9 to TRBJ1-6; 7 bases fit TRBD1. Per germline, CDR1 SEHNR and CDR2 FQNEAQ (reference sequence). The CDR3 length is 16 residues. Trimming took 4 bases from V and 10 from J; bases not matched to a gene: 13. The CDR3 DNA is TGTGCCAGCAGCTCAGGACCGGGACAGTTCGACTCACCCCTCCACTTT. Amino acids: CASSSGPGQFDSPLHF.

The chain uses TRBV24-1 and TRBJ2-1; 12 bases agree with TRBD2. The CDR3 covers 16 residues. Germline CDR1 is KGHDR and CDR2 is SFDVKD. J was trimmed by 5 bases and V by 3 bases; bases with no gene match: 4. The CDR3 coding sequence is TGTGCCACCAGTGATGGACTAGCGGGAACCCACAATGAGCAGTTCTTC. It yields the protein CATSDGLAGTHNEQFF.